This TCR beta chain was observed in a study of tumor-infiltrating lymphocytes in primary liver carcinoma. A primer matching the constant region was used to make TCR beta cDNA from 500 ng of total RNA. Three nested multiplex PCR rounds, a slightly modified ARM-PCR method, built the TCR beta libraries. TRBV1-TRBV30 forward and Cbeta reverse primers drove the first two roughly 11-cycle rounds. TCRdb re-analysed the multiplex PCR reads in MiXCR, keeping a single row per CDR3 protein. This table has about 44,000 distinct CDR3 sequences, roughly 75% appearing once. In regard to this clonotype: The junction shows a germline mismatch at one end, possibly a read error.

The source material, roughly 20-31 mg of unsorted bulk tissue, was used to co-extract RNA and DNA. The length of the CDR3 is 12 residues. The origin of this receptor is a woman in her 30s with primary liver carcinoma and hepatitis B virus infection. The V and J genes are TRBV12-3 or TRBV12-4 and TRBJ1-6, with a possible D match to TRBD1 (6 bases). The source material was tumor-adjacent normal liver tissue. The CDR3 is CTSKSRGLPLHF. DNA for the CDR3: TGTACCAGCAAGTCCAGGGGATTACCCCTCCACTTT.